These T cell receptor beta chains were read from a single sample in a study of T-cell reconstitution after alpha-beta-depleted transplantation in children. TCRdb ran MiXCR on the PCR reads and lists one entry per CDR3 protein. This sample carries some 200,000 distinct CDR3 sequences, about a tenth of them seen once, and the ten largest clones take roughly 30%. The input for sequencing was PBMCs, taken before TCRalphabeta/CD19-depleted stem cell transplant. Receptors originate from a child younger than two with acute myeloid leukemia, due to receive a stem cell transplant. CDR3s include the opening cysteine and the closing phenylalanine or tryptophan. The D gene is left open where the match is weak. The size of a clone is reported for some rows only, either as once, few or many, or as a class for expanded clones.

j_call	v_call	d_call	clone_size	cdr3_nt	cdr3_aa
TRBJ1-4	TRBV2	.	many	TGTGCCAGCAGTGAAGCCCTAAATGAAAAACTGTTTTTT	CASSEALNEKLFF
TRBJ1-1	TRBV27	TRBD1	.	TGTGCCAGCAGGCCCACACAGGGGGGGCCGAACACTGAAGCTTTCTTT	CASRPTQGGPNTEAFF
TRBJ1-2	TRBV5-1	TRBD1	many	TGCGCCAGCAGCTTGGGGGACAGGGAGGTCTATGGCTACACCTTC	CASSLGDREVYGYTF
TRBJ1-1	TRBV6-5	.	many	TGTGCCAGCAGTTATATCGGGGGCGACACTGAAGCTTTCTTT	CASSYIGGDTEAFF
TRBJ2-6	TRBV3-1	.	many	TGTGCCAGCAGCCAAGATGGAAGGCCCGCTGGGGCCAACGTCCTGACTTTC	CASSQDGRPAGANVLTF
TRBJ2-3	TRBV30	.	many	TGTGCCTGGAGTGTACCGGGAGGCACAGATACGCAGTATTTT	CAWSVPGGTDTQYF
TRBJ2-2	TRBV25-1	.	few	TGTGCCAGCAGTGTACTAGAGAGAAACACCGGGGAGCTGTTTTTT	CASSVLERNTGELFF
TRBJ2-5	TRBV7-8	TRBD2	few	TGTGCCAGCAGCCTCTCTGCTAGCGGGAGCGAGACCCAGTACTTC	CASSLSASGSETQYF
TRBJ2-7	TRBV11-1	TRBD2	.	TGTGCCAGCAGCTTCGAAGGAGGACTAGCGGGATCCTACGAGCAGTACTTC	CASSFEGGLAGSYEQYF
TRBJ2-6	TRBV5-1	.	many	TGCGCCAGCAGCTTCACAGCGTCTGGGGCCAACGTCCTGACTTTC	CASSFTASGANVLTF
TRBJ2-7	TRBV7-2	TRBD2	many	TGTGCCAGCAGCCCGTGGACTAGCGGGAGGAACGAGCAGTACTTC	CASSPWTSGRNEQYF
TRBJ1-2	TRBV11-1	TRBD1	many	TGTGCCAGCATCCGGCTTCTGGGACAGGGGGTACCTAACTATGGCTACACCTTC	CASIRLLGQGVPNYGYTF
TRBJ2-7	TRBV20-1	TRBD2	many	TGCAGTGCTTCAAGCGGGAGGGCCATCTACGAGCAGTACTTC	CSASSGRAIYEQYF
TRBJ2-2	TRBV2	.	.	TGTGCCATAGGGGGACCCGGGGAGCTGTTTTTT	CAIGGPGELFF
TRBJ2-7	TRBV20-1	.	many	TGCAGTGCAAGGACGGAAATAGTACGCGAGCAGTACTTC	CSARTEIVREQYF
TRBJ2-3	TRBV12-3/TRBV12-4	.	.	TGTGCCAGCAGTCCCATGTCTAGCACAGATACGCAGTATTTT	CASSPMSSTDTQYF
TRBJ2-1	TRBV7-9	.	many	TGTGCCAGCGAGGCTTTGAATGAGCAGTTCTTC	CASEALNEQFF
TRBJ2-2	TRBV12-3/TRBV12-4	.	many	TGTGCCAGCAGTTCGCGGCTCGGGGAGCTGTTTTTT	CASSSRLGELFF
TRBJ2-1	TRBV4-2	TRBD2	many	TGTGCCAGCAGCCATAACCCTAGCGGGACCTACAATGAGCAGTTCTTC	CASSHNPSGTYNEQFF
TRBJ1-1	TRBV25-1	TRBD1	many	TGTGCCAGCAGTGCCGACAGGGATGGAACTGAAGCTTTCTTT	CASSADRDGTEAFF
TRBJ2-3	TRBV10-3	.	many	TGTGCCATCGGAGCCGACCCTGAGGCGCAGTATTTT	CAIGADPEAQYF
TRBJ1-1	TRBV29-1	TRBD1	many	TGCAGCGTTGAAACAGGGGGCGGGAACACTGAAGCTTTCTTT	CSVETGGGNTEAFF
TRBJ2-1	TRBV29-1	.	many	TGCAGCGTTGTAGGGCCTGGAGGATTGTATCATGAGCAGTTCTTC	CSVVGPGGLYHEQFF
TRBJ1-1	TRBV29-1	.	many	TGCAGCGTTGCGACAGCCAACACTGAAGCTTTCTTT	CSVATANTEAFF
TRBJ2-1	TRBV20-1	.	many	TGCAGTGCTAGTAAGGACACCTACAATGAGCAGTTCTTC	CSASKDTYNEQFF
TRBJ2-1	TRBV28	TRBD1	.	TGTGCCAGCAGTCCCGCCGGGACAGGGAGGAATGAGCAGTTCTTC	CASSPAGTGRNEQFF
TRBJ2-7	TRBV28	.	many	TGTGCCAGCAGTGCAGAAAGCTCCTACGAGCAGTACTTC	CASSAESSYEQYF
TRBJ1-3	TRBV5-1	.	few	TGCGCCAGCAGCTTGGAACCGTCCAGGGTCTCTGGAAACACCATATATTTT	CASSLEPSRVSGNTIYF
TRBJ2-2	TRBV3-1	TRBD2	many	TGTGCCAGCAGCCAATTTCTAGCGGGGTCCGGGGAGCTGTTTTTT	CASSQFLAGSGELFF
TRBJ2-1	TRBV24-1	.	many	TGTGCCACCAGCGGAAGCTCCTACAATGAGCAGTTCTTC	CATSGSSYNEQFF
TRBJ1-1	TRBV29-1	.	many	TGCAGCGTTGCTGAGGTGAACACTGAAGCTTTCTTT	CSVAEVNTEAFF
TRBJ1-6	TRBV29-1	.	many	TGCAGCGCAACCACCGGGACCAGCTCCTATAATTCACCCCTCCACTTT	CSATTGTSSYNSPLHF
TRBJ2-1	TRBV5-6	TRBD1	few	TGTGCCAGCAGCTTGGTAACAGGGGGTGAGCAGTTCTTC	CASSLVTGGEQFF
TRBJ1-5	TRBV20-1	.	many	TGCAGTGCTAGACGGGGGAACATGTTTCAGCCCCAGCATTTT	CSARRGNMFQPQHF
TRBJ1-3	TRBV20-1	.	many	TGCAGTGCTAGGGCTGGAAACACCATATATTTT	CSARAGNTIYF
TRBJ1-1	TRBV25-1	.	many	TGTGCCAGCAGCCCCGGATCTGAAGCTTTCTTT	CASSPGSEAFF
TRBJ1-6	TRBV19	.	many	TGTGCCAGTAGTATAGTGGGGGGTCGGTCACCCCTCCACTTT	CASSIVGGRSPLHF
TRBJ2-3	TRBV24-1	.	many	TGTGCCACCAGTGGGCGGTGGGCAGATACGCAGTATTTT	CATSGRWADTQYF
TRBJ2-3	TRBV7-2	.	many	TGTGCCAGCAGCTCACGACAGCTGGACTATACGCAGTATTTT	CASSSRQLDYTQYF